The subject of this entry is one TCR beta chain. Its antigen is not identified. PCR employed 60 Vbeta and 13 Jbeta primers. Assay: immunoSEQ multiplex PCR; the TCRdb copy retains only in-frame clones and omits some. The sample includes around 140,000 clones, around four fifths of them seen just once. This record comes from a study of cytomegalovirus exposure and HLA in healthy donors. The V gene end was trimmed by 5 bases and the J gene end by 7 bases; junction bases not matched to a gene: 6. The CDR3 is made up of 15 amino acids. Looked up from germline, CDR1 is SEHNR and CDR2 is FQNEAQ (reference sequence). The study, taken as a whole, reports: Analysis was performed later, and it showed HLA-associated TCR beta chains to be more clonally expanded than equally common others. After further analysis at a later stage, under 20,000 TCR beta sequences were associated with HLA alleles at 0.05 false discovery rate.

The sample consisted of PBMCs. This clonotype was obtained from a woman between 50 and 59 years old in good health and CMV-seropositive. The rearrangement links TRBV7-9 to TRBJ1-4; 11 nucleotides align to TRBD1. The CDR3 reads CASSRPGQGGEKLFF. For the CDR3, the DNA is TGTGCCAGCAGCCGTCCGGGACAGGGGGGTGAAAAACTGTTTTTT. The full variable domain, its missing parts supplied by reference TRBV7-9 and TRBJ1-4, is DTGVSQNPRHKITKRGQNVTFRCDPISEHNRLYWYRQTLGQGPEFLTYFQNEAQLEKSRLLSDRFSAERPKGSFSTLEIQRTEQGDSAMYLCASSRPGQGGEKLFFGSGTQLSVL.